Reported below is one TCR beta chain. Ten or more counts support this clonotype. The specificity of this receptor is unknown. No base-level quality is on record; no much larger clone is a single base apart. Library generation was performed with multiplex PCR. The reads were generated on an Illumina HiSeq 4000. iRepertoire HTBI primers and Arm-PCR amplification of CDR3 regions were used to construct TCR beta libraries. Gel purification was performed on PCR products prior to sequencing. Under the source paper's analysis protocol: Across samples, 55 to 80 TRBV and roughly 15 TRBJ segments were identified and used for gene usage analysis of CDR3 amino acid clonotypes. COPE and FqMerger were used to merge the filtered high-quality paired reads into contigs. BLAST was used to align contigs to IMGT TRBV, TRBD and TRBJ reference genes, and CDR3 was defined according to IMGT. Clonotypes above 0.1% frequency were classified as highly expanded clones. Repertoire diversity was measured by Shannon entropy, and V-J evenness by the Gini coefficient. A clonotype was considered public if more than one individual shared it. Starting from the raw public reads, TCRdb applied fastp trimming at Q25, assembled clones with MiXCR and retained in-frame beta chains. Merged by CDR3 protein, the rows form single entries marked with the most common genes and DNA. These V and J calls rely on TCRdb rather than the paper's analysis. Counted in this sample were 680,000 or so distinct CDR3 sequences; under 20% of them appeared once. Around 18% of the sample belongs to the ten largest clones.

Explained via the paper, the time point label denotes: newly diagnosed GD, antithyroid drugs for less than 3 months. For both TCR sequencing and RNA sequencing, RNA was extracted from PBMCs using TRIzol. The diagnosis of Graves' disease followed American Thyroid Association guidelines. The patients came from an endocrinology department in Xi'an, China. Each patient gave 9 to 10 milliliters of peripheral blood, collected in an EDTA anticoagulant tube. Ficoll Paque Plus density gradient separation was used to isolate PBMCs, and no additional T cell sorting was done. RNA quality was checked with an Agilent 2100 Bioanalyzer and agarose gel, and concentration with a NanoDrop 2000. The sample is drawn from a study of regulatory T cells in long-lasting Graves disease (dated by TCRdb to the early 2020s). Study-level background: Antithyroid drugs had been taken for less than 3 months by newly diagnosed Graves' disease patients. Persistent Graves' disease patients were compared with newly diagnosed Graves' disease patients by peripheral blood TCR sequencing and RNA sequencing. The study was registered as a clinical trial and conducted in China. TCR sequencing covered some 13 persistent and roughly 20 newly diagnosed Graves' disease patients, around 33 samples in total.

Spanning cysteine to phenylalanine, the CDR3 consists of 13 amino acids. This entry keeps only the CDR3 DNA: 39 bases, framed from base 1. V is reduced by 3 bases and J by 0 bases, leaving a spacing of 7 bases between them. Based on the germline V gene (reference sequence), the CDR1 and CDR2 sequences are DFQATT and SNEGSKA. The investigation overall reported the following: Sequencing and analysis were restricted to the TCR beta chain. Compared with newly diagnosed patients, patients with persistent Graves' disease had lower TCR Shannon entropy and fewer highly expanded clones, which suggests clonal expansion. Because the primary lesion, thyroid tissue, could not be accessed, the study looked at peripheral blood alone. Persistent patients shared more public clonotypes among themselves (around 3,000) than newly diagnosed patients did (approximately 870). The small sample size was acknowledged by the authors as a limitation that may reduce accuracy. Preferential use of TRBV28, TRBJ1-2 and TRBJ2-5 was observed in persistent disease, whereas TRBV20-1 and TRBJ2-1 were favored in newly diagnosed disease.

The sample was also linked to a second study, of T cells in Graves' hyperthyroidism and ophthalmopathy. From that second study: A patient counted as having stable Graves' hyperthyroidism if no progression to ophthalmopathy occurred over 18 months of follow-up. The hyperthyroidism patients were between 18 and 65 years old and newly diagnosed, with a disease duration of less than 2 months. Patients with uncontrolled infections, other autoimmune diseases, pregnancy or lactation were excluded. Diagnoses were based on clinical symptoms, serum thyroxine and TRAb, thyroid ultrasound and orbital computed tomography. The TCR CDR3 was subjected to a first round of RT-PCR using the HTBI primer set and the Qiagen OneStep RT-PCR kit. Most expanded thyroid clonotypes (frequency above 0.001) were also found in blood, which suggests that blood repertoires may mirror thyroid immune responses. A model built on a 13 V-J signature distinguished ophthalmopathy from stable hyperthyroidism, reaching over 85% sensitivity and 81.08% specificity in cross-validation and 80%/75% in testing. In validation, progression to ophthalmopathy was predicted by the model with 70.59% sensitivity and about 72% specificity, a median of roughly 6.4 months before onset. To identify TCR V-J signatures that set the groups apart, the researchers used a discovery cohort of 90 to 100 patients, made up of fewer than 50 with Graves' ophthalmopathy and 55 to 65 with stable Graves' hyperthyroidism. An independent validation cohort of around 19 hyperthyroidism patients and 17 patients who later progressed to ophthalmopathy tested prospective prediction of ophthalmopathy. For training and testing, the 80 to 100 patients in the discovery cohort were randomly divided in a 7:3 ratio. The study also compared thyroid tissue and blood T-cell repertoires from roughly six Graves' hyperthyroidism patients. After sampling, hyperthyroidism patients received methimazole starting at 30 mg daily, and ophthalmopathy patients received high-dose intravenous methylprednisolone. A second multiplex PCR round built the libraries, followed by size selection and purification. Libraries were sequenced paired-end with 100 bp reads on an Illumina HiSeq2000. SOAPnuke was used to process the raw data, removing reads that contained adapters or uncalled bases, had a mean Phred below 15, or lacked an exact match to the constant primer or identifier. COPE v1.2.5 was used to merge the high-quality paired reads, and each unique nucleotide sequence was defined as a clonotype. Clonotypes were aligned to IMGT TRBV, TRBD and TRBJ reference segments using MiTCR v1.1. The analysis included only V-J combinations with a frequency above 0.0001, which together covered roughly 99% of the repertoires. A TCS score was defined as the ratio of F50 (clonal expansion) to E x V (chaos), with BLOSUM62-based TCRdist applied between CDR3 peptides within each V-J. Welch's t-statistics and random forest reduced around 550 V-J features to 13, which were used in a naive Bayes classifier (R e1071). Sample size was not statistically predetermined, and blinding of investigators to group allocation was not performed. The paper describes TCR Vbeta CDR3 sequencing of 135 peripheral blood samples, made up of about 40 ophthalmopathy patients, approximately 73 hyperthyroidism patients and some 17 progressor patients.

The rearranged chain carries TRBV20-1 and TRBJ2-3; no D gene call is confident. This material consisted of peripheral blood mononuclear cells (PBMCs), taken at new diagnosis, from a patient treated with antithyroid drugs. This clonotype originated in a woman between 25 and 40 years old with Graves disease. Donor details come from another sample of the same person, matched by shared clones. CDR3 protein: CSASRGSTDTQYF. The bases read TGCAGTGCTAGCCGAGGTAGCACAGATACGCAGTATTTT.